This T cell receptor beta chain was found in a study of patients and donors after allogeneic stem cell transplantation. This clonotype was seen repeatedly, ten times or more. TCRdb re-derived calls from the RT-PCR reads in MiXCR, one entry per CDR3 protein. The data hold 100,000 to 120,000 distinct CDR3 sequences, with around 36% observed a single time. The length of the CDR3 is 14 residues. The germline V and J ends were trimmed by 2 bases and 4 bases, with 11 bases remaining between them. Germline lookup yields CDR1 MNHEY and CDR2 SVGAGI. The TCR comes from a human donor who was either an allogeneic HSCT recipient or a stem cell or donor lymphocyte infusion donor (not recorded which). It is not recorded whose cells these are; they may come from a transplant donor. Sequences were obtained from blood, either unsorted or a sorted T cell fraction (not recorded which). V and J are TRBV6-5 and TRBJ1-2, with TRBD1 as a possible D gene (6 bases). The CDR3, as DNA: TGTGCCAGCAGTTACAGTACAGGGCTCTATGGCTACACCTTC. It yields the protein CASSYSTGLYGYTF.